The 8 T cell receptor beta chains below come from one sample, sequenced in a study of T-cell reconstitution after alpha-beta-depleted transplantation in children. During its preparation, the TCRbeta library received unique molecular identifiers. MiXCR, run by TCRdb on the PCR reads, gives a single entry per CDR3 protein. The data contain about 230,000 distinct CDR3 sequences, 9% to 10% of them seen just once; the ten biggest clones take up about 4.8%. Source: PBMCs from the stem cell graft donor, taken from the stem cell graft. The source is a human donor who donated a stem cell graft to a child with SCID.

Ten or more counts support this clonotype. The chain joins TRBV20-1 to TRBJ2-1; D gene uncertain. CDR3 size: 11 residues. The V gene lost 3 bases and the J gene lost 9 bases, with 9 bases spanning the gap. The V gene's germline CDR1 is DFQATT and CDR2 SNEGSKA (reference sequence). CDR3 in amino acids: CSASFDGEQFF. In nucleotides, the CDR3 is TGCAGTGCTAGTTTTGATGGTGAGCAGTTCTTC.

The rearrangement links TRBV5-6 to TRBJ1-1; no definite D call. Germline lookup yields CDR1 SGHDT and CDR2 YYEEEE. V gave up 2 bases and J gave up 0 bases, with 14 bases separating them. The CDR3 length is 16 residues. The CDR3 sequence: CASSFLVVGLNTEAFF. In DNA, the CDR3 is TGTGCCAGCAGCTTTCTGGTGGTAGGATTGAACACTGAAGCTTTCTTT.

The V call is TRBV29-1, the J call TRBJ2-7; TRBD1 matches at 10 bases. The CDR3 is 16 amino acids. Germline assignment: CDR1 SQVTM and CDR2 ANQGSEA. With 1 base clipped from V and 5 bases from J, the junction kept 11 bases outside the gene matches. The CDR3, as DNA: TGCAGCGTTGAAGGGGCCGTTGGGACAGGGGACCACGAGCAGTACTTC. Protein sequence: CSVEGAVGTGDHEQYF.

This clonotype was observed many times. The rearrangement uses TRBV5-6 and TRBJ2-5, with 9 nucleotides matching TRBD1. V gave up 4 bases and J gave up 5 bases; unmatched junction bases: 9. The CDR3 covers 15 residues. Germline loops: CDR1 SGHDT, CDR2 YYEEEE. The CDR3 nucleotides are TGTGCCAGCAGCATTCTAACAGGGGGCCCGGAGACCCAGTACTTC. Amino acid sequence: CASSILTGGPETQYF.

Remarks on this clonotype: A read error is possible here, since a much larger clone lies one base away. CDR3 protein: CATSQLSTGVLQETQYF. The CDR3 DNA is TGTGCCACCAGCCAACTCTCCACGGGGGTCCTCCAAGAGACCCAGTACTTC. V gene TRBV3-1 combines with J gene TRBJ2-5; D is possibly TRBD2 (6 bases). Germline CDR1 LGHDT, CDR2 YNNKEL (reference sequence). The CDR3 is 17 amino acids.

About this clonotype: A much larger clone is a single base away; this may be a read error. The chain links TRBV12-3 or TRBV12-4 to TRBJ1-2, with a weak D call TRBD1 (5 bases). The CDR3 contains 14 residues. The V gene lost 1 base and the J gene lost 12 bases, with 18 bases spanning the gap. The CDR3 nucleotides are TGTGCCAGCAGTTTAGGAGGAGGGGTGGGCGGCGACACCTTC. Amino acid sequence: CASSLGGGVGGDTF.

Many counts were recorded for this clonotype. CDR3 region: CASRPGTVPQGNEKLFF. Written as DNA, the CDR3 is TGTGCCAGCAGACCCGGGACAGTCCCCCAGGGTAATGAAAAACTGTTTTTT. The V and J genes are TRBV5-5 and TRBJ1-4, with 7 nucleotides matching TRBD1. The CDR3 extends over 17 amino acids. Germline lookup yields CDR1 SGHKS and CDR2 YYEKEE (reference sequence). V trimming: 5 bases; J trimming: 4 bases; junction bases outside the gene matches: 14.

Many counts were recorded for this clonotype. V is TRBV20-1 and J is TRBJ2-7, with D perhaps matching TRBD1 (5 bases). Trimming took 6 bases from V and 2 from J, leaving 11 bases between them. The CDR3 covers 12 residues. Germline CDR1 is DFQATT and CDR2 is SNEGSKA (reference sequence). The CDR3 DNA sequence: TGCAGTGCCCGAAGACAGACCTACGAGCAGTACTTC. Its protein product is CSARRQTYEQYF.